This TCR beta chain was obtained from a study of beta chain features in type 1 diabetes. Findings and caveats of the study: A pattern of fewer insertions and more deletions at VDJ junctions was seen in type 1 diabetes patients. Shortening of TCRB CDR3s, moderate but significant, appeared in all four CD4+ subsets of Type 1 diabetes patients. HLA influence on TCRB rearrangement stayed unresolved here.

The V and J ends lost 5 bases and 7 bases respectively, with 11 bases between them. Germline-derived CDR1 and CDR2 are MDHEN and SYDVKM. The CDR3 is 12 residues long. On this clone: As yet, its antigen is unknown.

Every isolated RNA sample was fully reverse transcribed, so sequencing captured expressed TCRB transcripts. Here immunoSEQ multiplex PCR was the method, and the copy in TCRdb shows in-frame clones only, minus some. This table holds 140,000 or so clones, approximately 13% found once. Sequenced sample: central memory CD4+ T cells from blood. The genes are TRBV28 and TRBJ1-2; tentative D call: TRBD1 (6 bases). The clonotype was recovered from a young man with type 1 diabetes. The CDR3 is CASSTYRAGYTF. CDR3 in DNA: TGTGCCAGCAGTACTTACAGGGCTGGCTACACCTTC.